These 22 T cell receptor beta chains came from one sample sequenced in a study of graft-versus-host responses after intestinal transplantation. These receptors have no known antigen. Some clones are missing from TCRdb's copy, which holds only in-frame ones; the method was immunoSEQ multiplex PCR. The sample comprises more than 80,000 clones, over 80% of which are singletons, and roughly a sixth rests with the top ten. Specimen: unstimulated CD8+ T cells sorted from spleen or lymph node cells, collected before intestinal transplant. The receptors here all came from a human donor who received an intestinal transplant.

The chain uses TRBV23-1 and TRBJ1-1, with TRBD1 identical over 10 bases. TRBV23-1 is classed as an ORF, of uncertain function. Trimming at V came to 3 bases and at J to 11 bases, leaving 24 bases not matched to a gene. The CDR3 runs to 19 residues. The CDR3 DNA reads TGCGCCAGCAGTCATTGCACCGGGACAGGGGCATTAACCGTTAGTAGGGCTTTCTTT. Its translation is CASSHCTGTGALTVSRAFF.

This chain connects TRBV14 to TRBJ2-7; 8 bases agree with TRBD1. The V segment lost 3 bases and the J segment 1 base; nucleotides outside the gene matches: 5. This CDR3 comprises 15 residues. Germline V CDR1 and CDR2: SGHDN, FVKESK. In DNA, the CDR3 is TGTGCCAGCAGCCATGCGGGACAGGAGTCCTACGAGCAGTACTTC. Translation gives CASSHAGQESYEQYF.

Worth noting for this clone: This CDR3 is also generated by other DNA sequences in the sample. The J gene is TRBJ1-2, the V gene TRBV7-3; the D gene is possibly TRBD1 (5 bases). V was pared by 3 bases and J by 0 bases, with 5 bases between. CDR1 and CDR2 from the germline V gene are SGHTA and FQGTGA. The CDR3 has 13 amino acids. CDR3 residues: CASSLTANYGYTF. The DNA of the CDR3 is TGTGCCAGCAGCTTGACAGCTAACTATGGCTACACCTTC.

The chain employs TRBV6-5 and TRBJ2-6; no firm D call. Germline loops: CDR1 MNHEY, CDR2 SVGAGI. The CDR3 consists of 15 residues. The V end lost 1 base, the J end lost 4 bases, and 8 bases lay between the germline ends. The CDR3 spells CASSYYGSGANVLTF. The CDR3 DNA sequence: TGTGCCAGCAGTTACTATGGCTCCGGGGCCAACGTCCTGACTTTC.

This clone showed up just once. This chain joins TRBV4-2 and TRBJ2-2; 8 bases match TRBD1. CDR1 and CDR2 (germline): LGHNA, YNFKEQ. The CDR3 sequence is 17 residues long. With 0 bases clipped from V and 5 bases from J, the junction kept 8 bases outside the gene matches. Here the CDR3 reads CASSQDRTGLRTGELFF. The CDR3 DNA reads TGTGCCAGCAGCCAAGACAGGACAGGGCTAAGGACCGGGGAGCTGTTTTTT.

This chain uses TRBV28 with TRBJ2-7; the match to TRBD2 covers 12 bases. Per germline, CDR1 MDHEN and CDR2 SYDVKM. V was clipped by 8 bases and J by 12 bases; unmatched bases: 11. This CDR3 has 13 amino acids. CDR3 sequence reads: CASGLKTSGRMYF. The CDR3 bases are TGTGCCAGCGGATTAAAAACTAGCGGGAGGATGTACTTC.

CDR3 sequence reads: CASSFLLAGIGGVDTQYF. In DNA, the CDR3 is TGTGCCAGCAGTTTTCTGCTAGCGGGAATCGGAGGTGTGGATACGCAGTATTTT. The chain recombines TRBV28 with TRBJ2-3, with 9 positions matching TRBD2. V lost 3 bases and J lost 6; bases outside the gene matches: 16. The length of the CDR3 is 18 residues. Germline CDR1 is MDHEN and CDR2 is SYDVKM.

The chain recombines TRBV27 with TRBJ2-2; the D gene could be TRBD1 or TRBD2 (5 bases each). V was pared by 1 base and J by 1 base, with 13 bases between. The CDR3 has 17 amino acids. CDR1 MNHEY and CDR2 SMNVEV come from the germline V gene (reference sequence). The CDR3 sequence: CASSLWGWTGNTGELFF. CDR3 coding DNA: TGTGCCAGCAGTTTATGGGGGTGGACTGGGAACACCGGGGAGCTGTTTTTT.

This clone showed up just once. V is TRBV11-2 and J is TRBJ2-2, with D possibly being TRBD1 (6 bases). The V and J ends lost 3 bases and 7 bases respectively, with 9 bases between them. There are 13 residues in the CDR3. Germline loops: CDR1 SGHAT, CDR2 FQNNGV. Here the CDR3 reads CASSFEGGGELFF. The DNA for the CDR3 is TGTGCCAGCAGCTTCGAAGGGGGCGGGGAGCTGTTTTTT.

There are a few counts of this clone. This chain joins TRBV4-1 and TRBJ2-5; D is undetermined. The V gene lost 0 bases and the J gene lost 5 bases, with 4 bases spanning the gap. The CDR3 is 12 residues long. CDR1 MGHRA and CDR2 YSYEKL come from the germline V gene. CDR3: CASSQEPETQYF. Written as DNA, the CDR3 is TGCGCCAGCAGCCAAGAACCGGAGACCCAGTACTTC.

The CDR3 here is CSALRWRGLTF. CDR3 sequence (DNA): TGCAGTGCCCTGAGGTGGCGGGGACTAACCTTC. The chain combines TRBV20-1 with TRBJ1-2; a weak D match, TRBD1 (5 bases). Deletions cut 6 bases from V and 14 bases from J, with 19 bases between. The CDR3 length is 11 residues. Germline V CDR1 and CDR2: DFQATT, SNEGSKA (reference sequence).

J is TRBJ2-3 and V is TRBV7-3, with D possibly matching TRBD1 (5 bases). Per the germline V gene, CDR1 is SGHTA and CDR2 is FQGTGA. The CDR3 totals 16 residues. Between the trimmed V and J ends, which lost 2 bases and 0 bases, there was a span of 12 bases. CDR3 in amino acids: CASSLGAGASTDTQYF. For the CDR3, the DNA is TGTGCCAGCAGCTTAGGGGCAGGTGCTAGCACAGATACGCAGTATTTT.

The chain links TRBV15 to TRBJ2-2, with 12 bases lining up with TRBD2. This CDR3 region has 18 residues. V lost 4 bases, J lost 1 base, and 7 bases stayed unmatched. Germline values: CDR1 LNHNV, CDR2 YYDKDF (reference sequence). The chain's CDR3 is CATSIRPGLAGNTGELFF. CDR3 DNA sequence: TGTGCCACCAGCATCAGACCGGGACTAGCGGGGAACACCGGGGAGCTGTTTTTT.

The chain employs TRBV6-6 and TRBJ1-2; D remains ambiguous. Trimming removed 6 bases from V and 5 bases from J, with 7 bases in between. From germline, CDR1 is MNHNY and CDR2 SVGAGI (reference sequence). CDR3 length: 11 amino acids. In nucleotides, the CDR3 is TGTGCCAGCAGCCCCTTATATGGCTACACCTTC. It translates to CASSPLYGYTF.

The chain recombines TRBV5-1 with TRBJ1-6; 9 bases line up with TRBD1. V was clipped by 3 bases and J by 9 bases; unmatched bases: 16. The germline gives CDR1 SGHRS, CDR2 YFSETQ. This CDR3 is 18 amino acids long. CDR3 residues: CASSSKPTGGLGASPLHF. DNA for the CDR3: TGCGCCAGCAGCTCCAAACCGACAGGGGGATTGGGGGCTTCACCCCTCCACTTT.

This rearrangement joins TRBV2 to TRBJ2-1; unclear D gene. The CDR3 is 13 residues long. The germline V gene encodes CDR1 SNHLY and CDR2 FYNNEI. V was clipped by 8 bases and J by 3 bases, with 11 bases between them. The CDR3 loop is CASRGPNYNEQFF. In nucleotides, the CDR3 is TGTGCCAGCCGCGGACCTAACTACAATGAGCAGTTCTTC.

This chain connects TRBV6-1 to TRBJ1-5, with 7 bases fitting TRBD1. The CDR3 covers 13 residues. The V gene end was trimmed by 3 bases and the J gene end by 7 bases; junction bases not matched to a gene: 3. Germline CDR1 is MNHNS and CDR2 is SASEGT. The CDR3 spells CASSDDRAQPQHF. The CDR3 nucleotides read TGTGCCAGCAGTGATGACAGGGCACAGCCCCAGCATTTT.

The chain is built from TRBV19 and TRBJ1-2; D remains unclear. The CDR3 covers 15 residues. Trimming shortened V by 2 bases and J by 7 bases, and 17 bases separated the two germline ends. CDR1 is LNHDA and CDR2 is SQIVND in the germline V gene (reference sequence). The CDR3 coding sequence is TGTGCCAGTAGTATAAGGGTGGATTCACCGACTGGCTACACCTTC. This encodes CASSIRVDSPTGYTF. Drawing the rest from reference TRBV19 and TRBJ1-2, the complete variable domain is DGGITQSPKYLFRKEGQNVTLSCEQNLNHDAMYWYRQDPGQGLRLIYYSQIVNDFQKGDIAEGYSVSREKKESFPLTVTSAQKNPTAFYLCASSIRVDSPTGYTFGSGTRLTVV.

This chain uses TRBV4-1 with TRBJ2-6, with TRBD1 as a possible D gene (5 bases). The V end was cut by 0 bases, the J end by 0 bases, with 12 bases between. The germline gives CDR1 MGHRA, CDR2 YSYEKL. The CDR3 runs to 18 residues. CDR3 sequence (DNA): TGCGCCAGCAGCCAAGAAACGACAGTCATCTCTGGGGCCAACGTCCTGACTTTC. This gives the protein CASSQETTVISGANVLTF.

The chain carries TRBV28 and TRBJ1-5; unclear D gene. Germline CDR1 reads MDHEN; CDR2 reads SYDVKM. Trimming left V 4 bases short and J 1 base short, with 14 bases between. The CDR3 extends over 16 amino acids. The CDR3 spells CASSSQRSGSNQPQHF. The CDR3 coding sequence is TGTGCCAGCAGTTCCCAGCGGTCGGGCAGCAATCAGCCCCAGCATTTT.

The J gene is TRBJ2-7, the V gene TRBV7-9; a weak D match, TRBD1 (5 bases). Trimming took 7 bases from V and 0 from J, leaving 19 bases between them. CDR3 length equals 16 residues. Germline loops: CDR1 SEHNR, CDR2 FQNEAQ (reference sequence). The CDR3 loop is CASTFPAGHNSYEQYF. The CDR3 DNA is TGTGCCAGCACTTTTCCGGCCGGACACAACTCCTACGAGCAGTACTTC.

The V gene is TRBV4-1, the J gene TRBJ2-7; D unresolved. The CDR3 covers 15 residues. In germline, CDR1 is MGHRA, CDR2 YSYEKL. The V and J ends lost 0 bases and 2 bases respectively, with 11 bases between them. The CDR3 is CASSQEAISPYEQYF. As DNA, the CDR3 is TGCGCCAGCAGCCAAGAGGCGATATCTCCCTACGAGCAGTACTTC.